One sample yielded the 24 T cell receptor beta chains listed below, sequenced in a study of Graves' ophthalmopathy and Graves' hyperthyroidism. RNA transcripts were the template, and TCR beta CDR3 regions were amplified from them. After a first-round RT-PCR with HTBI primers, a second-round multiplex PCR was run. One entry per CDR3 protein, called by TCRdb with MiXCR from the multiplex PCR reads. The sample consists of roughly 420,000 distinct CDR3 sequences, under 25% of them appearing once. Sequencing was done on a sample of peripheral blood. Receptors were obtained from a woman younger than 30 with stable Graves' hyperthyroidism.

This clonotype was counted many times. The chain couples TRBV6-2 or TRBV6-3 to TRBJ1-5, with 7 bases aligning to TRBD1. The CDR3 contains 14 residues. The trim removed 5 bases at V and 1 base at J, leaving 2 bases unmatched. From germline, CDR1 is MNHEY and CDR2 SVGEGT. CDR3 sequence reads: CASSRDSSNQPQHF. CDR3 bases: TGTGCCAGCAGTAGGGACAGCAGCAATCAGCCCCAGCATTTT.

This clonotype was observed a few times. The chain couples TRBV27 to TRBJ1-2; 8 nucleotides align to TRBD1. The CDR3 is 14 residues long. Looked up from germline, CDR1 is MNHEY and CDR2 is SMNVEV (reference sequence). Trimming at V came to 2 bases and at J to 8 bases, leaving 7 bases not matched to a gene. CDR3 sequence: CASSLHRGSGGYTF. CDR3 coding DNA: TGTGCCAGCAGTTTACACAGGGGGTCCGGAGGCTACACCTTC.

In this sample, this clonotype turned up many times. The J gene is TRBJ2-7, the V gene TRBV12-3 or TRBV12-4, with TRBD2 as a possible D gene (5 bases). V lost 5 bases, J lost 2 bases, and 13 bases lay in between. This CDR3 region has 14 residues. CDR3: CASSQSGKPYEQYF. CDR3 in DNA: TGTGCCAGCAGTCAATCGGGGAAACCCTACGAGCAGTACTTC.

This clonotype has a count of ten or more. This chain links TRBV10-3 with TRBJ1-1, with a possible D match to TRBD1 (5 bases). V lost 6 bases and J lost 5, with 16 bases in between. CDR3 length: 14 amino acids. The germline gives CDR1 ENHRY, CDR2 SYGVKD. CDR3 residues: CAIREDGGVTEAFF. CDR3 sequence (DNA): TGTGCCATCAGGGAGGATGGGGGAGTGACTGAAGCTTTCTTT.

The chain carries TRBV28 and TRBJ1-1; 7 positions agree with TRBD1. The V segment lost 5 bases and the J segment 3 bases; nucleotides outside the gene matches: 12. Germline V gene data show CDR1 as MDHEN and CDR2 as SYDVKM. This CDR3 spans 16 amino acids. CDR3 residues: CASSPLRPGGDTEAFF. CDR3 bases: TGTGCCAGCAGTCCTCTTCGGCCAGGGGGTGACACTGAAGCTTTCTTT.

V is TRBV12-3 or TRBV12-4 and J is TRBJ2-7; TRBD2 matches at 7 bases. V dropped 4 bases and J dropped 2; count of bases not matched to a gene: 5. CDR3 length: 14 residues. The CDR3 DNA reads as TGTGCCAGCAGTTCAGCTAGCGGTACCTACGAGCAGTACTTC. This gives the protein CASSSASGTYEQYF.

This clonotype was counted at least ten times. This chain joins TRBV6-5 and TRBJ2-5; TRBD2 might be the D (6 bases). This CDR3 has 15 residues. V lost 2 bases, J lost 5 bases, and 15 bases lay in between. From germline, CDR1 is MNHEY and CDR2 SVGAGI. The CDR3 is CASSYGGKRRETQYF. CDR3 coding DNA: TGTGCCAGCAGTTACGGCGGGAAGAGAAGGGAGACCCAGTACTTC.

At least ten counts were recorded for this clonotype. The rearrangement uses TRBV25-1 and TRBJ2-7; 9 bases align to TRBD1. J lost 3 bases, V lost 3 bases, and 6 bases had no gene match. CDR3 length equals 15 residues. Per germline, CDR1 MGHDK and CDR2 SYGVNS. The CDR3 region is CASSESGTGIYEQYF. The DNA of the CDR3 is TGTGCCAGCAGTGAGTCCGGGACAGGGATCTACGAGCAGTACTTC.

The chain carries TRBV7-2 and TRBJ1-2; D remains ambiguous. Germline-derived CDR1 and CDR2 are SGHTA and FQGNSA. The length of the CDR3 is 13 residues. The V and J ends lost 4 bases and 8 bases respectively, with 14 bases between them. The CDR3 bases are TGTGCCAGCAGCTCGGACCAGGAAACCGGCTACACCTTC. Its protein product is CASSSDQETGYTF.

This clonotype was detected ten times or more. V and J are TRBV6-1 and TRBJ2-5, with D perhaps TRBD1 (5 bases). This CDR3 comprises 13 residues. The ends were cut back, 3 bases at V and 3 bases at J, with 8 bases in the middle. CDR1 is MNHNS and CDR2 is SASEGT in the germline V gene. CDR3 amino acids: CASSDVREETQYF. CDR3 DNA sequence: TGTGCCAGCAGTGATGTCAGGGAAGAGACCCAGTACTTC.

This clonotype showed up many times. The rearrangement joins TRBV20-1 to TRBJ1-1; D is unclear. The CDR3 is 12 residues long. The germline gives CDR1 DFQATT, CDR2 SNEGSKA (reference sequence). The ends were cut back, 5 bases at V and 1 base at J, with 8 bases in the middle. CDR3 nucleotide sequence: TGCAGTGCTCTCGGTAGGAACACTGAAGCTTTCTTT. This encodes CSALGRNTEAFF.

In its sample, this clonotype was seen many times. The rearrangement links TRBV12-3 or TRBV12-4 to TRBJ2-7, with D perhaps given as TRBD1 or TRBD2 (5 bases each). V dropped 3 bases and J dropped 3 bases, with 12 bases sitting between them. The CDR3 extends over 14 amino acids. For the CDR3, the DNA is TGTGCCAGCAGTTTCGGGGCGCCGGGCTACGAGCAGTACTTC. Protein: CASSFGAPGYEQYF.

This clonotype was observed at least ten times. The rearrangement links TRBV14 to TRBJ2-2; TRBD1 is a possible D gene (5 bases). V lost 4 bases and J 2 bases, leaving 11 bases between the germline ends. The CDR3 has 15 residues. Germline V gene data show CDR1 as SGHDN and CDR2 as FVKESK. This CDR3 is CASSRAGHNTGELFF. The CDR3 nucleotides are TGTGCCAGCAGCCGAGCCGGACACAACACCGGGGAGCTGTTTTTT. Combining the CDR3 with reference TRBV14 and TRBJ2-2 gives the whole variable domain EAGVTQFPSHSVIEKGQTVTLRCDPISGHDNLYWYRRVMGKEIKFLLHFVKESKQDESGMPNNRFLAERTGGTYSTLKVQPAELEDSGVYFCASSRAGHNTGELFFGEGSRLTVL.

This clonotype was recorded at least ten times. The CDR3 DNA is TGCAGTGCTAGAGGGCCGGACAGATTGAATGAAAAACTGTTTTTT. It yields the protein CSARGPDRLNEKLFF. The chain joins TRBV20-1 to TRBJ1-4; D possibly corresponds to TRBD1 (6 bases). V was clipped by 1 base and J by 5 bases, with 14 bases between them. Germline V gives CDR1 DFQATT, CDR2 SNEGSKA (reference sequence). The CDR3 runs 15 residues.

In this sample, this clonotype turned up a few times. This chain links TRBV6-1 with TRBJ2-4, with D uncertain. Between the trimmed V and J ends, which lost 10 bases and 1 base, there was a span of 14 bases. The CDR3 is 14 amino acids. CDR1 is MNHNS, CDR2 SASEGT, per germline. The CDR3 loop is CAKKKGFAKNIQYF. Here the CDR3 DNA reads TGTGCCAAAAAGAAGGGCTTTGCCAAAAACATTCAGTACTTC.

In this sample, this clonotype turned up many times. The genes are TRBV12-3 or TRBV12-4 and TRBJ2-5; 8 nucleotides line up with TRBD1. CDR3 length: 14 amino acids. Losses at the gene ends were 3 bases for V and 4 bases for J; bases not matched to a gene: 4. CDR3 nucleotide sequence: TGTGCCAGCAGTTTTCAGGACAGGGCAGAGACCCAGTACTTC. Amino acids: CASSFQDRAETQYF.

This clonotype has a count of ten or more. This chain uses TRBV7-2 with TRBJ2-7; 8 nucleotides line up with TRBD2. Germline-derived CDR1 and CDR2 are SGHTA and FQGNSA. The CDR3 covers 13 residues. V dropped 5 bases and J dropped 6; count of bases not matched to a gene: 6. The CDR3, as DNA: TGTGCCAGCAGCGGGACTAGGATTAGCGAGCAGTACTTC. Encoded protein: CASSGTRISEQYF.

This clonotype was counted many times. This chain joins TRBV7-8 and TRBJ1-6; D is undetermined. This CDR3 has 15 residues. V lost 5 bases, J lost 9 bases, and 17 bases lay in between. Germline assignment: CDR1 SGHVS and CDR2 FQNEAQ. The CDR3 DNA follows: TGTGCCAGCAGCAGTGAACGGCTCCTGGGTTCACCCCTCCACTTT. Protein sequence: CASSSERLLGSPLHF.

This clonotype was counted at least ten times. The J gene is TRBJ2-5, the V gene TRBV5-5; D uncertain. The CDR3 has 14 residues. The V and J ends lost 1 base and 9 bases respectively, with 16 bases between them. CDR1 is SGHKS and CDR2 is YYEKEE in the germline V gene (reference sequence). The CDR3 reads CASSLRAVDMAQYF. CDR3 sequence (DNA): TGTGCCAGCAGCTTGCGAGCTGTCGATATGGCCCAGTACTTC.

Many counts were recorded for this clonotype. The CDR3 sequence: CASTDMVFYEQYF. In nucleotides, the CDR3 is TGTGCCAGCACTGACATGGTGTTCTACGAGCAGTACTTC. The chain combines TRBV2 with TRBJ2-7; D not resolved. The CDR3 runs 13 residues. Trimming pared 7 bases from V and 3 bases from J, leaving 13 bases between. Germline-derived CDR1 and CDR2 are SNHLY and FYNNEI.

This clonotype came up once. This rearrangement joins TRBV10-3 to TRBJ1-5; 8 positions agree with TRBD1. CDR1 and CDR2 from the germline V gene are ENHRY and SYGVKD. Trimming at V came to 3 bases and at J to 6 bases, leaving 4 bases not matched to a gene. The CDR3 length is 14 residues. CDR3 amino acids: CAISEGQGGQPQHF. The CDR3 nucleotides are TGTGCCATCAGTGAAGGACAGGGTGGTCAGCCCCAGCATTTT.

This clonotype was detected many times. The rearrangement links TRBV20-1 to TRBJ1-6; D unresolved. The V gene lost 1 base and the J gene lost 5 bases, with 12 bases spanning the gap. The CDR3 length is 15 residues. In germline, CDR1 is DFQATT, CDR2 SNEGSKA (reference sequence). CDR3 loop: CSARVGSGHNSPLHF. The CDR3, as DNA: TGCAGTGCTAGAGTGGGAAGTGGTCATAATTCACCCCTCCACTTT.

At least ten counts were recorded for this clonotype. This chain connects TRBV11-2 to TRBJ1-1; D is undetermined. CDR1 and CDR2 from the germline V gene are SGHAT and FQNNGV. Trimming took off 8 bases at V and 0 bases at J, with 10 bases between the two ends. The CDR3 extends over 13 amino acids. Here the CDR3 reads CASLRRLNTEAFF. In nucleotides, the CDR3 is TGTGCCAGCCTCCGGCGGTTGAACACTGAAGCTTTCTTT.

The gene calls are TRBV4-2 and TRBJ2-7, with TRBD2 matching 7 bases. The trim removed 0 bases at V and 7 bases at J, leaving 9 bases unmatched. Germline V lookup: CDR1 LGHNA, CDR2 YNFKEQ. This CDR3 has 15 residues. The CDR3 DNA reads TGTGCCAGCAGCCAAGAAGAGGGTAGGGAGGGGGAGCAGTACTTC. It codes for CASSQEEGREGEQYF.